A selection of T cell receptor beta chains follows, all from one sample in a study of CD8+ T cells in alopecia areata. Produced via immunoSEQ multiplex PCR; TCRdb's table is partial and in-frame only. The sample includes 190,000 or so clones, about three fifths of them seen just once. Here the sequenced sample was CD8+ T cells sorted from blood, taken at week 24, from a patient treated with tofacitinib. These receptors all stem from a human donor with alopecia areata. CDR3s include the opening cysteine and the closing phenylalanine or tryptophan. A D gene is named only where the DNA matches it firmly. Clone sizes are given selectively: once, few, many, or a class where the clone is expanded.

V gene	clone size	D gene	J gene	CDR3 protein	CDR3 DNA
TRBV29-1	-	TRBD1	TRBJ1-2	CSVRGQVGYTF	TGCAGCGTCAGGGGGCAAGTTGGCTACACCTTC
TRBV9	-	TRBD1	TRBJ1-1	CASSVGTGFPEAFF	TGTGCCAGCAGCGTAGGGACAGGGTTTCCTGAAGCTTTCTTT
TRBV5-1	few	TRBD1	TRBJ2-7	CASSLTGTGAYEQYF	TGCGCCAGCAGCTTGACCGGGACAGGGGCCTACGAGCAGTACTTC
TRBV4-1	few	-	TRBJ1-2	CASSQHEHFSGIPNGYTF	TGCGCCAGCAGCCAGCATGAACACTTCTCAGGGATCCCGAATGGCTACACCTTC
TRBV9	-	-	TRBJ2-2	CASSVYWYTGELFF	TGTGCCAGCAGCGTATACTGGTACACCGGGGAGCTGTTTTTT
TRBV11-3	few	-	TRBJ1-1	CASGRGEAFF	TGTGCCAGCGGCAGGGGTGAAGCTTTCTTT
TRBV7-9	-	-	TRBJ1-2	CASSPWSDGYTF	TGTGCCAGCAGCCCCTGGTCGGATGGCTACACCTTC
TRBV4-2	-	-	TRBJ1-2	CASSQDVLGEFYGYTF	TGTGCCAGCAGCCAAGATGTGTTGGGGGAATTCTATGGCTACACCTTC
TRBV2	-	TRBD1	TRBJ2-1	CASSGTGGNNEQFF	TGTGCCAGCAGTGGGACAGGGGGGAACAATGAGCAGTTCTTC
TRBV7-9	-	-	TRBJ1-1	CASSRPTEVTEAFF	TGTGCCAGCAGCCGACCGACCGAGGTAACTGAAGCTTTCTTT
TRBV30	-	TRBD2	TRBJ2-3	CAWSVAGGPTDTQYF	TGTGCCTGGAGTGTTGCGGGGGGGCCGACAGATACGCAGTATTTT
TRBV15	-	-	TRBJ1-5	CATSRPSDSQPQHF	TGTGCCACCAGCAGACCCTCAGACAGTCAGCCCCAGCATTTT
TRBV30	-	-	TRBJ2-1	CAWSRGRYYNEQFF	TGTGCCTGGAGTAGGGGCCGATACTACAATGAGCAGTTCTTC
TRBV11-2	-	-	TRBJ2-1	CASSLLPSEQFF	TGTGCCAGCAGCTTACTTCCGTCAGAGCAGTTCTTC
TRBV15	few	-	TRBJ1-5	CATSRVRNQPQHF	TGTGCCACCAGCAGAGTTAGGAATCAGCCCCAGCATTTT
TRBV29-1	-	-	TRBJ1-2	CSVPNRSNYGYTF	TGCAGCGTCCCTAACAGGTCCAACTATGGCTACACCTTC
TRBV30	-	TRBD1	TRBJ2-5	CAWSQPGQRYQETQYF	TGTGCCTGGAGTCAACCGGGACAGAGATACCAAGAGACCCAGTACTTC
TRBV6-5	-	-	TRBJ2-5	CASTLEPGAEETQYF	TGTGCCAGCACCCTCGAGCCGGGGGCGGAAGAGACCCAGTACTTC
TRBV7-9	-	-	TRBJ1-1	CASSLRAEAFF	TGTGCCAGCAGCCTCAGAGCTGAAGCTTTCTTT
TRBV13	once	-	TRBJ1-1	CASSLGANTEAFF	TGTGCCAGCAGCTTAGGGGCGAACACTGAAGCTTTCTTT
TRBV2	-	-	TRBJ1-2	CASSEATAAWGYTF	TGTGCCAGCAGTGAAGCGACAGCGGCGTGGGGCTACACCTTC
TRBV5-6	-	-	TRBJ2-7	CASSLGTNYEQYF	TGTGCCAGCAGCTTGGGGACAAACTACGAGCAGTACTTC
TRBV6-6	few	TRBD1	TRBJ1-2	CASSYWDRGPPYGYTF	TGTGCCAGCAGTTACTGGGACAGGGGGCCTCCCTATGGCTACACCTTC
TRBV9	-	-	TRBJ1-2	CASSGRRYYGYTF	TGTGCCAGCAGCGGCAGGCGGTACTATGGCTACACCTTC
TRBV13	-	-	TRBJ1-5	CASSLVRRNQPQHF	TGTGCCAGCAGCTTAGTTCGCAGAAATCAGCCCCAGCATTTT
TRBV25-1	few	-	TRBJ2-3	CAMLPRHF	TGTGCCATGCTCCCTCGGCACTTT
TRBV25-1	-	TRBD1	TRBJ2-5	CASSDTGEETQYF	TGTGCCAGCAGTGATACAGGGGAAGAGACCCAGTACTTC
TRBV7-9	-	-	TRBJ2-7	CASSRNRVSEQYF	TGTGCCAGCAGCCGAAACAGGGTTAGTGAGCAGTACTTC
TRBV9	-	-	TRBJ1-2	CASREAGYGYTF	TGTGCCAGCCGGGAGGCGGGCTATGGCTACACCTTC
TRBV30	-	-	TRBJ1-1	CAWSVQVNTEAFF	TGTGCCTGGAGTGTACAAGTGAACACTGAAGCTTTCTTT
TRBV5-1	-	-	TRBJ2-7	CASRPDSRAYEQYF	TGCGCCAGCAGACCCGACTCACGGGCCTACGAGCAGTACTTC
TRBV30	once	TRBD2	TRBJ2-3	CAWSVGASGGTDTQYF	TGTGCCTGGAGTGTAGGTGCTAGCGGGGGCACAGATACGCAGTATTTT
TRBV7-6	-	TRBD1	TRBJ2-7	CASGWTGVKEQYF	TGTGCCAGCGGGTGGACAGGGGTCAAGGAGCAGTACTTC
TRBV5-1	-	TRBD2	TRBJ2-1	CASGLAGFIEQFF	TGCGCCAGCGGACTAGCGGGATTTATTGAGCAGTTCTTC
TRBV12-5	few	-	TRBJ1-1	CASAPGQTTEAFF	TGTGCTAGTGCCCCGGGACAAACCACTGAAGCTTTCTTT
TRBV30	-	-	TRBJ2-7	CAQVRRGAYEQYF	TGTGCACAAGTCCGGCGAGGGGCCTACGAGCAGTACTTC
TRBV9	-	-	TRBJ2-7	CASSVSGLEQYF	TGTGCCAGCAGCGTAAGCGGTTTGGAGCAGTACTTC
TRBV11-3	-	-	TRBJ2-3	CASSSPPGRTQYF	TGTGCCAGCAGCTCTCCCCCCGGCAGGACGCAGTATTTT
TRBV13	few	-	TRBJ2-5	CASSPGRLQETQYF	TGTGCCAGCAGCCCGGGACGGCTACAAGAGACCCAGTACTTC
TRBV6-6	-	-	TRBJ1-6	CASSVGDNSPLHF	TGTGCCAGCAGTGTAGGGGATAATTCACCCCTCCACTTT
TRBV15	-	-	TRBJ2-1	CATSTQVGVEDNEQFF	TGTGCCACCAGCACCCAAGTCGGGGTAGAGGACAATGAGCAGTTCTTC
TRBV29-1	-	TRBD1	TRBJ1-6	CSVATGVNSPLHF	TGCAGCGTTGCCACAGGGGTTAATTCACCCCTCCACTTT
TRBV27	-	TRBD1	TRBJ1-6	CASSLSRTGSSPLHF	TGTGCCAGCAGTTTATCGAGGACAGGGAGTTCACCCCTCCACTTT
TRBV5-1	few	-	TRBJ1-1	CASSLGLEAFF	TGCGCCAGCAGCTTGGGGCTTGAAGCTTTCTTT
TRBV20-1	-	-	TRBJ2-2	CSAHLGGELFF	TGCAGTGCTCACCTGGGCGGGGAGCTGTTTTTT
TRBV4-1	-	-	TRBJ2-1	CASSYQGPGFGEQFF	TGCGCCAGCAGCTATCAAGGTCCTGGGTTTGGTGAGCAGTTCTTC
TRBV5-6	once	-	TRBJ1-6	CASSLGRGNSPLHF	TGTGCCAGCAGCTTGGGACGGGGTAATTCACCCCTCCACTTT
TRBV5-6	few	-	TRBJ2-5	CASSLVGRTQYF	TGTGCCAGCAGCTTGGTAGGACGGACCCAGTACTTC
TRBV2	-	-	TRBJ1-1	CASSGAETEAFF	TGTGCCAGCAGTGGGGCGGAGACTGAAGCTTTCTTT
TRBV7-8	-	-	TRBJ2-2	CASSVREVGVATGELFF	TGTGCCAGCAGCGTCCGTGAGGTTGGGGTCGCCACCGGGGAGCTGTTTTTT
TRBV6-5	-	TRBD1	TRBJ2-1	CAISRGQGASNEQFF	TGTGCCATCAGCCGTGGACAGGGGGCTTCCAATGAGCAGTTCTTC
TRBV10-2	-	-	TRBJ1-2	CASSESPSGQINYGYTF	TGCGCCAGCAGTGAGTCGCCAAGCGGGCAGATTAACTATGGCTACACCTTC
TRBV7-8	-	-	TRBJ2-5	CASSPSLTQYF	TGTGCCAGCAGCCCTTCTTTAACCCAGTACTTC
TRBV7-9	few	-	TRBJ1-5	CASSLASSNQPQHF	TGTGCCAGCAGCTTAGCGTCCAGCAATCAGCCCCAGCATTTT
TRBV29-1	few	TRBD1	TRBJ2-1	CSVKPGQGYNEQFF	TGCAGCGTGAAGCCGGGACAGGGCTACAATGAGCAGTTCTTC
TRBV29-1	-	-	TRBJ2-5	CSVGGPGTETQYF	TGCAGCGTTGGAGGTCCTGGGACCGAGACCCAGTACTTC
TRBV5-6	few	-	TRBJ1-2	CASSLAGVDGYTF	TGTGCCAGCAGCTTGGCAGGGGTCGATGGCTACACCTTC
TRBV25-1	few	-	TRBJ2-1	CASSESNSLESSYNEQFF	TGTGCCAGCAGTGAATCCAACAGCCTCGAGAGCTCCTACAATGAGCAGTTCTTC
TRBV23-1	few	-	TRBJ1-1	CASSQSPQTENNTEAFF	TGCGCCAGCAGTCAATCACCCCAGACAGAGAACAACACTGAAGCTTTCTTT